The 27 T cell receptor beta chains in this list originate from one sample, sequenced in a study of early stage breast cancer tumors. Data came from immunoSEQ multiplex PCR; TCRdb stores just in-frame clones and leaves some out. The profile shows about 5,400 clones, around 68% of them singletons. The sequenced material came from breast tumor tissue. The receptors stem from a person between 60 and 69 years old with breast cancer.

The gene calls are TRBV7-9 and TRBJ1-4, with D tentatively TRBD1 (5 bases). Germline CDR1 and CDR2: SEHNR and FQNEAQ (reference sequence). V dropped 3 bases and J dropped 8 bases, with 22 bases sitting between them. The CDR3 length is 17 residues. The CDR3 DNA reads as TGTGCCAGCAGCTTTGGGGGTGGACCGTATGCGCGGGAAAAACTGTTTTTT. Protein: CASSFGGGPYAREKLFF.

The rearrangement links TRBV15 to TRBJ1-1; the D gene is possibly TRBD1 (5 bases). This CDR3 is 15 amino acids long. Deletions cut 0 bases from V and 0 bases from J, with 8 bases between. The germline V gene encodes CDR1 LNHNV and CDR2 YYDKDF (reference sequence). CDR3 bases: TGTGCCACCAGCAGAGAAAAGGGGTTGAACACTGAAGCTTTCTTT. It codes for CATSREKGLNTEAFF.

By proportion, this clone is medium-sized. The J gene is TRBJ2-1, the V gene TRBV7-3; the match to TRBD2 covers 8 bases. The CDR3 is made up of 13 amino acids. V lost 3 bases to trimming and J lost 7 bases; unmatched junction nucleotides: 2. The germline V gene has CDR1 SGHTA and CDR2 FQGTGA. CDR3 sequence (DNA): TGTGCCAGCAGCTTGGGCGGGAGGAATGAGCAGTTCTTC. This translates into CASSLGGRNEQFF.

The chain is built from TRBV5-5 and TRBJ1-3, with TRBD1 as a possible D gene (5 bases). The ends were cut back, 3 bases at V and 5 bases at J, with 21 bases in the middle. The germline V gene encodes CDR1 SGHKS and CDR2 YYEKEE (reference sequence). This CDR3 comprises 17 residues. CDR3 nucleotide sequence: TGTGCCAGCAGCTCAAAACCTCAGAGGGGAATCCGAAACACCATATATTTT. It is translated as CASSSKPQRGIRNTIYF.

This clone has a single count. The rearrangement links TRBV9 to TRBJ1-2, with TRBD1 matching 8 bases. The CDR3 totals 15 residues. The germline V gene has CDR1 SGDLS and CDR2 YYNGEE. J was trimmed by 1 base and V by 3 bases; bases with no gene match: 5. This CDR3 is CASSAGQGFNYGYTF. DNA of the CDR3: TGTGCCAGCAGCGCCGGACAGGGATTTAACTATGGCTACACCTTC.

The chain links TRBV19 to TRBJ2-2, with 11 bases lining up with TRBD2. CDR1 and CDR2 from the germline V gene are LNHDA and SQIVND (reference sequence). After removal of 5 bases from V and 5 bases from J, the junction contained 10 bases not matched to a gene. The CDR3 consists of 17 residues. The CDR3 reads CASSADSGRARTGELFF. Written as DNA, the CDR3 is TGTGCCAGTAGTGCCGATAGCGGGAGGGCCCGGACCGGGGAGCTGTTTTTT.

The V and J genes are TRBV10-3 and TRBJ1-2; 9 bases fit TRBD1. Germline loops: CDR1 ENHRY, CDR2 SYGVKD. The CDR3 spans 16 residues. After removal of 6 bases from V and 1 base from J, the junction contained 9 bases not matched to a gene. CDR3 sequence reads: CAIRVVQGARNYGYTF. The CDR3, as DNA: TGTGCCATCAGGGTTGTACAGGGGGCCCGTAACTATGGCTACACCTTC.

This sequence joins TRBV15 and TRBJ2-1, with 9 bases lining up with TRBD2. V was pared by 5 bases and J by 4 bases, with 3 bases of the junction left unmatched. CDR1 and CDR2 from the germline V gene are LNHNV and YYDKDF (reference sequence). CDR3 length equals 14 residues. The CDR3 DNA reads TGTGCCACCAGCGTTAGCGGGGGTTACAATGAGCAGTTCTTC. It is translated as CATSVSGGYNEQFF. The whole variable domain, remainder taken from reference TRBV15 and TRBJ2-1, is DAMVIQNPRYQVTQFGKPVTLSCSQTLNHNVMYWYQQKSSQAPKLLFHYYDKDFNNEADTPDNFQSRRPNTSFCFLDIRSPGLGDTAMYLCATSVSGGYNEQFFGPGTRLTVL.

This sequence joins TRBV18 and TRBJ2-2; TRBD2 matches at 8 bases. The CDR3 contains 17 residues. V shed 3 bases and J 2 bases; nucleotides not matched to a gene: 8. The germline V gene encodes CDR1 KGHSH and CDR2 LQKENI. The chain's CDR3 is CASSPSQRGINTGELFF. The CDR3 DNA reads TGTGCCAGCTCACCTTCCCAGCGGGGGATCAACACCGGGGAGCTGTTTTTT.

The gene calls are TRBV4-2 and TRBJ2-1, with 9 bases matching TRBD2. There are 18 residues in the CDR3. Germline CDR1 and CDR2: LGHNA and YNFKEQ. V was clipped by 1 base and J by 5 bases; unmatched bases: 12. CDR3 DNA: TGTGCCAGCAGCCAAGTCTCTAGCTTTAGCGGGGGAAACAATGAGCAGTTCTTC. It codes for CASSQVSSFSGGNNEQFF.

This clone came up once. The genes are TRBV10-3 and TRBJ1-1; weak D call: TRBD1 (5 bases). Germline-derived CDR1 and CDR2 are ENHRY and SYGVKD. The V end lost 2 bases, the J end lost 0 bases, and 16 bases lay between the germline ends. This CDR3 has 17 residues. As DNA, the CDR3 is TGTGCCATCAGTGAGGGGGGTACAGGCCACGTGAACACTGAAGCTTTCTTT. Its protein is CAISEGGTGHVNTEAFF.

CDR3 amino acids: CASSQEPQNTEAFF. Here the CDR3 DNA reads TGCGCCAGCAGCCAAGAGCCTCAGAACACTGAAGCTTTCTTT. The rearrangement uses TRBV4-1 and TRBJ1-1; D is unclear. The length of the CDR3 is 14 residues. Germline values: CDR1 MGHRA, CDR2 YSYEKL. V was pared by 0 bases and J by 1 base, with 6 bases between.

This clone was observed a handful of times. The chain recombines TRBV7-8 with TRBJ1-3; D unclear. The CDR3 length is 16 residues. Trimming stripped 5 bases from V and 1 base from J, with 15 bases between. CDR1 is SGHVS, CDR2 FQNEAQ, per germline. The CDR3 DNA reads as TGTGCCAGCAGCCCCCGAAACCGAGCTTCTGGAAACACCATATATTTT. As protein: CASSPRNRASGNTIYF.

This clone was picked up one time. The chain links TRBV14 to TRBJ1-3; no reliable D call. The germline gives CDR1 SGHDN, CDR2 FVKESK. The CDR3 contains 12 residues. Trimming removed 1 base from V and 7 bases from J, with 5 bases in between. The CDR3 DNA is TGTGCCAGCAGCCAAGTATCGAACACCATATATTTT. Translated: CASSQVSNTIYF.

This clone is categorized as medium-sized. DNA for the CDR3: TGTGCCAGCAGCTTAAGCCCGAGGGGGAGTGGAAATTCACCCCTCCACTTT. It is translated as CASSLSPRGSGNSPLHF. The gene calls are TRBV7-9 and TRBJ1-6, with D maybe TRBD1 (6 bases). The V end was cut by 2 bases, the J end by 7 bases, with 18 bases between. The CDR3 length is 17 residues. The germline gives CDR1 SEHNR, CDR2 FQNEAQ (reference sequence).

The genes are TRBV9 and TRBJ2-3; D remains ambiguous. Germline V lookup: CDR1 SGDLS, CDR2 YYNGEE. The CDR3 is made up of 14 amino acids. The CDR3 coding sequence is TGTGCTTCCTCTGTAGTTTCTAGCACAGATACGCAGTATTTT. Protein sequence: CASSVVSSTDTQYF.

The V and J genes are TRBV5-1 and TRBJ2-1; D may correspond to TRBD1 or TRBD2 (5 bases each). The CDR3 totals 13 residues. The germline V gene has CDR1 SGHRS and CDR2 YFSETQ. Trimming cost V 0 bases and J 9 bases, with 10 bases left between them. CDR3 DNA: TGCGCCAGCAGCTTGGACGGGACGGGTGAGCAGTTCTTC. Translating it yields CASSLDGTGEQFF.

V gene TRBV7-8 combines with J gene TRBJ2-2; TRBD2 agrees at 8 bases. Germline CDR1 reads SGHVS; CDR2 reads FQNEAQ. The CDR3 is made up of 15 amino acids. With V trimmed by 5 bases and J by 0 bases, 2 bases remained unmatched. The DNA for the CDR3 is TGTGCCAGCAGCCGACTAGCGTCGAACACCGGGGAGCTGTTTTTT. It is translated as CASSRLASNTGELFF.

The chain recombines TRBV11-3 with TRBJ2-5; 7 positions agree with TRBD2. Losses at the gene ends were 4 bases for V and 5 bases for J; bases not matched to a gene: 10. This CDR3 contains 15 residues. Germline CDR1 SGHNT, CDR2 YENEEA. The CDR3 coding sequence is TGTGCCAGCAGCTCCGAAGCGGGGAGCACGGAGACCCAGTACTTC. Translated: CASSSEAGSTETQYF. Supplemented by reference TRBV11-3 and TRBJ2-5, the full variable domain reads EAGVVQSPRYKIIEKKQPVAFWCNPISGHNTLYWYLQNLGQGPELLIRYENEEAVDDSQLPKDRFSAERLKGVDSTLKIQPAELGDSAVYLCASSSEAGSTETQYFGPGTRLLVL.

The V and J genes are TRBV29-1 and TRBJ2-5; tentatively, D is TRBD1 or TRBD2 (5 bases each). CDR1 and CDR2 (germline): SQVTM, ANQGSEA. Between the trimmed V and J ends, which lost 4 bases and 3 bases, there was a span of 9 bases. This CDR3 has 12 amino acids. The CDR3, as DNA: TGCAGCGTTGTCGGGGCAAAAGAGACCCAGTACTTC. It codes for CSVVGAKETQYF.

In its sample, this clone was seen a few times. The V call is TRBV30, the J call TRBJ1-2, with 12 bases lining up with TRBD1. From germline, CDR1 is GTSNPN and CDR2 SVGIG (reference sequence). This CDR3 comprises 12 residues. V lost 8 bases to trimming and J lost 8 bases; unmatched junction nucleotides: 6. The CDR3 sequence is CARGQGAGGYTF. CDR3 bases: TGTGCCCGGGGACAGGGGGCAGGAGGCTACACCTTC.

The rearrangement uses TRBV28 and TRBJ1-5; no reliable D call. The CDR3 sequence is 12 residues long. V was clipped by 7 bases and J by 3 bases, with 7 bases between them. Germline values: CDR1 MDHEN, CDR2 SYDVKM. Here the CDR3 reads CASIGFNQPQHF. The DNA of the CDR3 is TGTGCCAGCATCGGATTCAATCAGCCCCAGCATTTT.

This chain joins TRBV7-6 and TRBJ2-3, with 9 bases that match TRBD2. CDR1 SGHVS and CDR2 FNYEAQ come from the germline V gene. The J segment lost 4 bases and the V segment lost 7 bases, leaving 9 bases of the junction unmatched. The CDR3 is 15 amino acids. The CDR3 DNA follows: TGTGCCAGCAAAGGCCCGGGACTAGCAGCAGATACGCAGTATTTT. Translating it yields CASKGPGLAADTQYF.

The CDR3 loop reads CASSPTVGRAVIGELFF. The CDR3 nucleotides read TGCGCCAGCAGCCCAACCGTGGGCAGGGCAGTTATCGGGGAGCTGTTTTTT. The rearrangement uses TRBV5-1 and TRBJ2-2, with D possibly TRBD1 on 5 matching bases. The CDR3 covers 17 residues. Trimming removed 4 bases at V and 7 bases at J, with 23 bases between. Germline V gene sequence: CDR1 SGHRS, CDR2 YFSETQ.

This rearrangement joins TRBV27 to TRBJ2-3, with D hard to call. Germline V gives CDR1 MNHEY, CDR2 SMNVEV (reference sequence). The V and J ends lost 5 bases and 3 bases respectively, with 9 bases between them. This CDR3 has 13 amino acids. CDR3 sequence (DNA): TGTGCCAGCAGTCCCCTCGGAACAGATACGCAGTATTTT. This encodes CASSPLGTDTQYF.

The rearrangement links TRBV7-9 to TRBJ2-2, with a weak D call TRBD2 (6 bases). Germline V gene lookup returns CDR1 SEHNR and CDR2 FQNEAQ (reference sequence). With 7 bases removed from V and 4 bases from J, the gap between germline ends came to 13 bases. The CDR3 contains 14 residues. This chain's CDR3 is CASTTGEVTGELFF. DNA for the CDR3: TGTGCCAGCACCACTGGGGAGGTCACCGGGGAGCTGTTTTTT.

There are a few counts of this clone. The J gene is TRBJ1-1, the V gene TRBV27; D gene ambiguous. V gave up 6 bases and J gave up 1 base, with 12 bases separating them. The CDR3 has 14 amino acids. The germline CDR1 and CDR2 sequences are MNHEY and SMNVEV (reference sequence). CDR3 sequence (DNA): TGTGCCAGCAGATGGGTATTGGGGAACACTGAAGCTTTCTTT. It codes for CASRWVLGNTEAFF.